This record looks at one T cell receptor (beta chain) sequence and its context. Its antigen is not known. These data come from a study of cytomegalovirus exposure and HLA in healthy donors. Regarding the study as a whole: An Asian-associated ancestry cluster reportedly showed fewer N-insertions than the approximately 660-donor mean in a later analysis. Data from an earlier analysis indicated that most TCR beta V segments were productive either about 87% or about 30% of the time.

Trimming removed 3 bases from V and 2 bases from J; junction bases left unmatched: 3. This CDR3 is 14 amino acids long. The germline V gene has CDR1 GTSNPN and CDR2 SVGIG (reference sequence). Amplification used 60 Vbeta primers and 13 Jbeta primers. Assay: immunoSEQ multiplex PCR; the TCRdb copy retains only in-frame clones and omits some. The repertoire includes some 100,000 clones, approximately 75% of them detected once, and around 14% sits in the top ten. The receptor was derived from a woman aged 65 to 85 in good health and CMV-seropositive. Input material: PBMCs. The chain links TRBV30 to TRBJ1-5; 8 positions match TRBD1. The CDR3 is CAWRTDRGNQPQHF. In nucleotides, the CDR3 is TGTGCCTGGAGGACGGACAGGGGCAATCAGCCCCAGCATTTT.